The 21 T cell receptor beta chains given below trace back to one sample, sequenced in a study of shared clonotypes between healthy human individuals. Sequencing used immunoSEQ multiplex PCR; TCRdb keeps in-frame clones, though not all of them. The sample consists of around 2,100,000 clones, less than 95% of them appearing once. CD45RO-negative CD8 cells positively selected for CCR7 made up the naive population, which excluded terminally differentiated effector memory CD45RA+ cells. Sequenced: naive CD8+ T cells sorted from blood. These receptors were collected from a man between 18 and 29 years old in good health.

This chain links TRBV4-1 with TRBJ2-7; 12 nucleotides match TRBD2. The CDR3 has 16 amino acids. V was clipped by 3 bases and J by 0 bases; unmatched bases: 3. Germline V gene lookup returns CDR1 MGHRA and CDR2 YSYEKL. CDR3 residues: CASSHLAGGASYEQYF. In nucleotides, the CDR3 is TGCGCCAGCAGCCACCTAGCGGGAGGGGCCTCCTACGAGCAGTACTTC.

A few counts support this clone. The CDR3 loop is CASSTGVNYEQYF. As DNA, the CDR3 is TGTGCCAGTAGTACGGGAGTGAACTACGAGCAGTACTTC. This chain connects TRBV19 to TRBJ2-7, with D maybe TRBD2 (6 bases). Looked up from germline, CDR1 is LNHDA and CDR2 is SQIVND (reference sequence). The CDR3 has 13 residues. The ends were cut back, 4 bases at V and 3 bases at J, with 10 bases in the middle.

This rearrangement joins TRBV27 to TRBJ2-7; the match to TRBD2 covers 10 bases. V gave up 2 bases and J gave up 1 base; unmatched junction bases: 14. The CDR3 has 19 residues. Looked up from germline, CDR1 is MNHEY and CDR2 is SMNVEV (reference sequence). CDR3 amino acids: CASSLTEPSGLADSYEQYF. The CDR3 DNA follows: TGTGCCAGCAGTTTAACAGAACCGTCTGGACTAGCGGATTCCTACGAGCAGTACTTC.

The rearrangement uses TRBV6-5 and TRBJ1-2, with 7 bases fitting TRBD1. The CDR3 loop spans 14 amino acids. CDR1 MNHEY and CDR2 SVGAGI come from the germline V gene. V shed 7 bases and J 8 bases; nucleotides not matched to a gene: 13. In nucleotides, the CDR3 is TGTGCCAGCACCTTCCAGGGGGGAGATCTGGGCTACACCTTC. Translation gives CASTFQGGDLGYTF.

The gene calls are TRBV23-1 and TRBJ1-5; D is perhaps TRBD1 (6 bases). TRBV23-1 is placed among ORFs of uncertain function. The length of the CDR3 is 21 residues. With 2 bases removed from V and 6 bases from J, the gap between germline ends came to 32 bases. CDR3 in DNA: TGCGCCAGCAGTCAACAGGCAACCATTGGACAGCCGTCGGAGGGGGGTCAGCCCCAGCATTTT. Translation gives CASSQQATIGQPSEGGQPQHF.

The chain couples TRBV9 to TRBJ2-3, with 8 bases that match TRBD2. This CDR3 contains 17 residues. Germline trimming cut 3 bases from V and 3 bases from J; bases unmatched to any gene: 12. Germline loops: CDR1 SGDLS, CDR2 YYNGEE. The CDR3 sequence: CASSADLAGGGTDTQYF. The CDR3 nucleotides read TGTGCCAGCAGCGCAGACCTAGCGGGTGGGGGAACAGATACGCAGTATTTT.

This clone was seen just once. This rearrangement joins TRBV7-9 to TRBJ2-1; D perhaps matches TRBD1 (5 bases). Trimming removed 2 bases at V and 7 bases at J, with 9 bases between. This CDR3 is 13 amino acids long. The germline V gene encodes CDR1 SEHNR and CDR2 FQNEAQ (reference sequence). The DNA of the CDR3 is TGTGCCAGCAGCTTATTCGCAGGGAATGAGCAGTTCTTC. Translation gives CASSLFAGNEQFF.

The rearrangement links TRBV7-2 to TRBJ1-1, with unresolved D. The ends were cut back, 5 bases at V and 1 base at J, with 11 bases in the middle. The germline V gene has CDR1 SGHTA and CDR2 FQGNSA. CDR3 size: 14 residues. For the CDR3, the DNA is TGTGCCAGCAGCAAACAAAACTGGAACACTGAAGCTTTCTTT. Encoded protein: CASSKQNWNTEAFF.

This rearrangement joins TRBV19 to TRBJ2-7; TRBD2 agrees at 10 bases. The length of the CDR3 is 16 residues. Germline V lookup: CDR1 LNHDA, CDR2 SQIVND (reference sequence). Unmatched junction bases numbered 11, after V lost 5 bases and J lost 4 bases. CDR3 nucleotide sequence: TGTGCCAGTAGTCCAACCCTAGCGGGAGAGTGGTACGAGCAGTACTTC. Its translation is CASSPTLAGEWYEQYF. Based on the CDR3 plus reference TRBV19 and TRBJ2-7, the full variable domain is DGGITQSPKYLFRKEGQNVTLSCEQNLNHDAMYWYRQDPGQGLRLIYYSQIVNDFQKGDIAEGYSVSREKKESFPLTVTSAQKNPTAFYLCASSPTLAGEWYEQYFGPGTRLTVT.

The V and J genes are TRBV27 and TRBJ2-1, with 7 bases identical to TRBD1. The CDR3 contains 14 residues. The germline V gene encodes CDR1 MNHEY and CDR2 SMNVEV (reference sequence). V was clipped by 3 bases and J by 13 bases; unmatched bases: 12. The CDR3 nucleotides read TGTGCCAGCAGTTTTAGACAGGGAGACCTCCTACAGTTCTTC. Its protein is CASSFRQGDLLQFF.

As regards this clone: Within the sample, other DNA sequences also encode this same CDR3. This sequence joins TRBV9 and TRBJ2-7; D is perhaps TRBD1 (6 bases). The CDR3 has 13 residues. Germline V CDR1 and CDR2: SGDLS, YYNGEE. Trimming took 3 bases from V and 1 from J, leaving 8 bases between them. The CDR3 spells CASSGTGSYEQYF. CDR3 DNA: TGTGCCAGCAGCGGTACAGGGTCCTACGAGCAGTACTTC.

The gene calls are TRBV6-5 and TRBJ1-1; D is uncertain. V was shortened by 4 bases and J by 2 bases, with 14 bases between the two germline ends. The CDR3 consists of 15 residues. The germline V gene encodes CDR1 MNHEY and CDR2 SVGAGI. The DNA for the CDR3 is TGTGCCAGCAGTTCCCAAGTACAGCTTAACACTGAAGCTTTCTTT. Translating gives CASSSQVQLNTEAFF.

The rearrangement uses TRBV29-1 and TRBJ1-1; no clear D. The length of the CDR3 is 12 residues. CDR1 is SQVTM and CDR2 is ANQGSEA in the germline V gene. V lost 5 bases, J lost 1 base, and 8 bases lay in between. DNA of the CDR3: TGCAGCGTTATATCGCCGAACACTGAAGCTTTCTTT. Protein product: CSVISPNTEAFF.

The chain joins TRBV28 to TRBJ2-5; possibly TRBD1 for D (6 bases). Per germline, CDR1 MDHEN and CDR2 SYDVKM. The CDR3 covers 14 residues. Trimming shortened V by 3 bases and J by 8 bases, and 16 bases separated the two germline ends. This CDR3 reads CASSFPDSLGTQYF. The CDR3 DNA reads as TGTGCCAGCAGTTTCCCGGACAGCCTGGGAACCCAGTACTTC.

The rearrangement uses TRBV2 and TRBJ2-1; the D is unclear. The CDR3 spans 14 residues. Trimming stripped 6 bases from V and 0 bases from J, with 9 bases between. CDR1 and CDR2 (germline): SNHLY, FYNNEI. The CDR3 protein is CASRGGVSYNEQFF. The CDR3 region has the DNA TGTGCCAGCAGGGGTGGGGTCTCCTACAATGAGCAGTTCTTC. Drawing the rest from reference TRBV2 and TRBJ2-1, the complete variable domain is EPEVTQTPSHQVTQMGQEVILRCVPISNHLYFYWYRQILGQKVEFLVSFYNNEISEKSEIFDDQFSVERPDGSNFTLKIRSTKLEDSAMYFCASRGGVSYNEQFFGPGTRLTVL.

The chain links TRBV4-3 to TRBJ2-4; 8 nucleotides match TRBD1. Germline V CDR1 and CDR2: LGHNA, YSLEER. With 2 bases clipped from V and 5 bases from J, the junction kept 5 bases outside the gene matches. The CDR3 totals 15 residues. DNA of the CDR3: TGCGCCAGCAGCCAATTGACAGGGGAGGAAAACATTCAGTACTTC. Protein product: CASSQLTGEENIQYF.

The chain uses TRBV28 and TRBJ1-5; 8 bases map to TRBD1. Germline values: CDR1 MDHEN, CDR2 SYDVKM. After removal of 6 bases from V and 7 bases from J, the junction contained 8 bases not matched to a gene. The CDR3 covers 14 residues. The CDR3 region is CASSPIGTGQPQHF. CDR3 DNA: TGTGCCAGCAGCCCCATAGGGACAGGCCAGCCCCAGCATTTT.

The gene calls are TRBV11-2 and TRBJ2-3; 7 nucleotides align to TRBD2. The length of the CDR3 is 15 residues. CDR1 and CDR2 from the germline V gene are SGHAT and FQNNGV. The ends lost 5 bases at V and 3 bases at J; junction bases unmatched: 8. CDR3 nucleotide sequence: TGTGCCAGCAGCCCGGGGCTAGCGGATACAGATACGCAGTATTTT. Translation gives CASSPGLADTDTQYF.

Regarding this clone: Other DNA sequences from this sample encode an identical CDR3 as well. The chain joins TRBV7-6 to TRBJ2-7; possible D gene TRBD2, 6 bases. Germline V gene sequence: CDR1 SGHVS, CDR2 FNYEAQ. This CDR3 region has 13 residues. V gave up 4 bases and J gave up 0 bases, with 7 bases separating them. The CDR3 coding sequence is TGTGCCAGCAGCTCGACTAGCTCCTACGAGCAGTACTTC. It yields the protein CASSSTSSYEQYF. The full variable domain, completed using reference TRBV7-6 and TRBJ2-7, is GAGVSQSPRYKVTKRGQDVALRCDPISGHVSLYWYRQALGQGPEFLTYFNYEAQQDKSGLPNDRFSAERPEGSISTLTIQRTEQRDSAMYRCASSSTSSYEQYFGPGTRLTVT.

Points on this clone: Other DNA sequences in the same sample also yield this CDR3. This chain links TRBV4-1 with TRBJ2-7; no reliable D call. This CDR3 region has 14 residues. Looked up from germline, CDR1 is MGHRA and CDR2 is YSYEKL. V shed 0 bases and J shed 0 bases, with 6 bases lying between them. CDR3 DNA sequence: TGCGCCAGCAGCCAAGATGGCTCCTCCTACGAGCAGTACTTC. Residues: CASSQDGSSYEQYF.

The J gene is TRBJ2-1, the V gene TRBV13; a weak D match, TRBD2 (5 bases). The germline gives CDR1 PRHDT, CDR2 FYEKMQ (reference sequence). The CDR3 runs 13 residues. The V and J ends lost 5 bases and 3 bases respectively, with 8 bases between them. CDR3 DNA sequence: TGTGCCAGCAGCGCCCGGGACTACAATGAGCAGTTCTTC. It is translated as CASSARDYNEQFF.